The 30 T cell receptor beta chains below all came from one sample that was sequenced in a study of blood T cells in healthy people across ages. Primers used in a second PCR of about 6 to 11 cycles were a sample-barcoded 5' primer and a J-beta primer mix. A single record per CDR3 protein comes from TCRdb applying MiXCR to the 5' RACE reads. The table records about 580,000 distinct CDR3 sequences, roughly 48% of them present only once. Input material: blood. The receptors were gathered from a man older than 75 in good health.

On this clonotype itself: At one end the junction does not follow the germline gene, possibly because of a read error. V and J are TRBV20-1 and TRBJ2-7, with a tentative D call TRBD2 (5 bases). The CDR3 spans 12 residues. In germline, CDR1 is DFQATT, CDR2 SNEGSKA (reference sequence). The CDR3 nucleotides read TGCAGTGCGAGAGGGCTAGGAGGCGAGCAGTACTTC. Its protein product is CSARGLGGEQYF.

The CDR3 DNA reads as TGTGCCACCAGCAGAGATCCAGCGGGGGGCAGAAACATTCAGTACTTC. Residues: CATSRDPAGGRNIQYF. This rearrangement joins TRBV15 to TRBJ2-4; 9 bases are a match to TRBD2. In germline, CDR1 is LNHNV, CDR2 YYDKDF (reference sequence). The V and J ends lost 0 bases and 6 bases, in that order; junction bases with no gene match: 6. The CDR3 consists of 16 residues.

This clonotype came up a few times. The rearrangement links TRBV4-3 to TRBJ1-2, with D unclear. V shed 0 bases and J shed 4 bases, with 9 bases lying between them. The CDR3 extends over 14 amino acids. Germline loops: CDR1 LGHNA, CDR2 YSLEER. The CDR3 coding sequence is TGCGCCAGCAGCCAAGACAGAACCTTCTATGGCTACACCTTC. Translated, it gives CASSQDRTFYGYTF.

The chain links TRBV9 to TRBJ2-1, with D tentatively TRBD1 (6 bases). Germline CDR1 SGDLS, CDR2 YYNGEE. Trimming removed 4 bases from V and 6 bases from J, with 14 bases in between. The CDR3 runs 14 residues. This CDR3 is CASSPPARGNEQFF. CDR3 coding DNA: TGTGCCAGCAGCCCCCCAGCCAGGGGCAATGAGCAGTTCTTC.

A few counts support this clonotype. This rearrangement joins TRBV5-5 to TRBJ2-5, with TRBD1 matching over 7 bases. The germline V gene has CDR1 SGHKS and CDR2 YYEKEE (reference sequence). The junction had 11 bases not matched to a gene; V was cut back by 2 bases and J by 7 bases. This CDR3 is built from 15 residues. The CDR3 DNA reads TGTGCCAGCAGCTTTGAAATCGACAGGGCGGCGACCCAGTACTTC. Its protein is CASSFEIDRAATQYF.

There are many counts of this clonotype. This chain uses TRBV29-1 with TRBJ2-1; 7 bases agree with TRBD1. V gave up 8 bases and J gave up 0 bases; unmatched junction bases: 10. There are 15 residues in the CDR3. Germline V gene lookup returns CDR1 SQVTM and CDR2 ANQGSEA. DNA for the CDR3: TGCAGCTCAGCTACCGGGGACAGCTCCTACAATGAGCAGTTCTTC. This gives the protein CSSATGDSSYNEQFF.

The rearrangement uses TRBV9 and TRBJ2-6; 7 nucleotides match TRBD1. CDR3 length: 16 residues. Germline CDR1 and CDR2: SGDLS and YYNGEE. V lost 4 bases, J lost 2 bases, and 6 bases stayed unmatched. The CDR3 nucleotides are TGTGCCAGCAGCCCGGACAGGTGGGCTGGGGCCAACGTCCTGACTTTC. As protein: CASSPDRWAGANVLTF.

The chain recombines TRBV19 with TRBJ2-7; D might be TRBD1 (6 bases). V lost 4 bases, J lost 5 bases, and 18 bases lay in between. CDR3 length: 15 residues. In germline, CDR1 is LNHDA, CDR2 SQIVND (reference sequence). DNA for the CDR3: TGTGCCAGTAGTAATTATGGCAGGGGAACCCACGAGCAGTACTTC. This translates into CASSNYGRGTHEQYF.

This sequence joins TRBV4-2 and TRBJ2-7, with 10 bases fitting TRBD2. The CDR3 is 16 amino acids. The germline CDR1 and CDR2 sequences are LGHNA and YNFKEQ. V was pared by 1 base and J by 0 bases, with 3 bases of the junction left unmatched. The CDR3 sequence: CASSQALAGPSYEQYF. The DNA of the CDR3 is TGTGCCAGCAGCCAAGCACTAGCGGGACCCTCCTACGAGCAGTACTTC.

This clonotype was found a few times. The CDR3 protein is CASTLGGSYNEQFF. As DNA, the CDR3 is TGTGCCAGCACCCTGGGTGGTTCCTACAATGAGCAGTTCTTC. This sequence joins TRBV12-3 or TRBV12-4 and TRBJ2-1, with D unresolved. The CDR3 covers 14 residues. The V and J ends lost 7 bases and 1 base respectively, with 11 bases between them.

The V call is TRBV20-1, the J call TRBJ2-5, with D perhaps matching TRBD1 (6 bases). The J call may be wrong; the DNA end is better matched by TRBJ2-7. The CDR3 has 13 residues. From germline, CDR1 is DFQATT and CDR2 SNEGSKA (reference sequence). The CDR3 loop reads CSVPTGTIYEQYF. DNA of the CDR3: TGCAGTGTCCCGACAGGAACGATTTACGAGCAGTACTTC.

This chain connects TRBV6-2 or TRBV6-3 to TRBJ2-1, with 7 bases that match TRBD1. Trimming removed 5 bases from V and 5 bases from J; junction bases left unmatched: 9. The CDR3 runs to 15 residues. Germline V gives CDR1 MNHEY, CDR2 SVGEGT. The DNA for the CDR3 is TGTGCCAGCAGTCTCGAGGGGGCTGGGAACAATGAGCAGTTCTTC. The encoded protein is CASSLEGAGNNEQFF.

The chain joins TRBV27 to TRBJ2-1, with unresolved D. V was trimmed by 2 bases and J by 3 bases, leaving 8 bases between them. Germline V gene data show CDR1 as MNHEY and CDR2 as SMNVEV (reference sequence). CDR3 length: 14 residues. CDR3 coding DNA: TGTGCCAGCAGTTTAGCGACGGTCTACAATGAGCAGTTCTTC. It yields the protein CASSLATVYNEQFF.

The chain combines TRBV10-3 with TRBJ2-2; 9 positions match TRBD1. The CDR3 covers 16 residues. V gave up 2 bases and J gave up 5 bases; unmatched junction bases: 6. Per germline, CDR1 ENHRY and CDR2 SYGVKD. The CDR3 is CAISERWTGVTGELFF. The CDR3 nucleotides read TGTGCCATCAGTGAGCGGTGGACAGGGGTGACCGGGGAGCTGTTTTTT.

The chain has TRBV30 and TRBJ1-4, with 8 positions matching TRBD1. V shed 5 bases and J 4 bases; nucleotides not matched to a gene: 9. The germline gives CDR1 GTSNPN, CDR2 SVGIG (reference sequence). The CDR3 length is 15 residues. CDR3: CAWVPRTGSNEKLFF. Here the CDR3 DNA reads TGTGCCTGGGTCCCCCGGACAGGGAGTAATGAAAAACTGTTTTTT.

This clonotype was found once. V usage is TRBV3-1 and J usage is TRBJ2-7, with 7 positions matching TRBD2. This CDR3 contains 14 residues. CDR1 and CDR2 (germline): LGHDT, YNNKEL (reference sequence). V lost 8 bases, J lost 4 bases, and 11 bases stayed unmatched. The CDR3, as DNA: TGTGCCAGCCTTCTGAGCGGGGCACCTTACGAGCAGTACTTC. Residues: CASLLSGAPYEQYF.

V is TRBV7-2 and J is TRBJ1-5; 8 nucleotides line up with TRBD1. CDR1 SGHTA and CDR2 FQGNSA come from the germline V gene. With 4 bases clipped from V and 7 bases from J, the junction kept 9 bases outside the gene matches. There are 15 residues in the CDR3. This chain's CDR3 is CASSSMTGDGQPQHF. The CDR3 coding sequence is TGTGCCAGCAGCTCGATGACAGGGGACGGGCAGCCCCAGCATTTT. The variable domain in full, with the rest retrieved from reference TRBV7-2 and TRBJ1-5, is GAGVSQSPSNKVTEKGKDVELRCDPISGHTALYWYRQSLGQGLEFLIYFQGNSAPDKSGLPSDRFSAERTGGSVSTLTIQRTQQEDSAVYLCASSSMTGDGQPQHFGDGTRLSIL.

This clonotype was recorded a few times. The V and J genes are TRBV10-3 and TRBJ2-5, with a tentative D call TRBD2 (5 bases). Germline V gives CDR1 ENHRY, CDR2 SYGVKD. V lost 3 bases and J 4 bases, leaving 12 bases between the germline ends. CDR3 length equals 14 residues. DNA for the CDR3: TGTGCCATCAGTGAATCCCTAGCCCTAGAGACCCAGTACTTC. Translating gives CAISESLALETQYF.

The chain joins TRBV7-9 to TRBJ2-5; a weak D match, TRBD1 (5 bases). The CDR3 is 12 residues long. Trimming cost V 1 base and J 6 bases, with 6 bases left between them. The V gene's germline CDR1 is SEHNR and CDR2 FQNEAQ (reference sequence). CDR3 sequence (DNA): TGTGCCAGCAGCTTAGACAGGCAGACCCAGTACTTC. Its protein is CASSLDRQTQYF.

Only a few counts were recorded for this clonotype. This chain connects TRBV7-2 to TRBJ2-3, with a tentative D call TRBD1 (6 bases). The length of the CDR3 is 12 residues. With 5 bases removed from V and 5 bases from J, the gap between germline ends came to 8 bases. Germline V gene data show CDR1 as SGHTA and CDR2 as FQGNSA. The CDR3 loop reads CASSEGGDTQYF. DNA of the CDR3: TGTGCCAGCAGCGAAGGGGGAGATACGCAGTATTTT.

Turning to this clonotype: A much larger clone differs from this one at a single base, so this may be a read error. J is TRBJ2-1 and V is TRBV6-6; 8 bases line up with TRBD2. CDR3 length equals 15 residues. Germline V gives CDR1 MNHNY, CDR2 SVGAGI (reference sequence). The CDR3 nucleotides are TGTGCCAGCAGTTACTCGGGGACTAGATACAATGGGCAGTTCTTC. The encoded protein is CASSYSGTRYNGQFF.

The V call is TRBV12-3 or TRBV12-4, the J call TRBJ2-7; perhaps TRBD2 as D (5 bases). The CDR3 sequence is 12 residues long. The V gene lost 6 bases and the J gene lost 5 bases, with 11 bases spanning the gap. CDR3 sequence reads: CASSTGYHEQYF. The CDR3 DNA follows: TGTGCCAGCAGCACGGGGTACCACGAGCAGTACTTC.

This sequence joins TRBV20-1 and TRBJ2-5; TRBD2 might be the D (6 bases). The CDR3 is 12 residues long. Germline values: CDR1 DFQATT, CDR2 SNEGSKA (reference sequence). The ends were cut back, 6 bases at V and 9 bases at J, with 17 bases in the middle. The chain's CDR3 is CSAIKGTGAQYF. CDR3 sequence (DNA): TGCAGTGCCATTAAAGGAACGGGAGCCCAGTACTTC.

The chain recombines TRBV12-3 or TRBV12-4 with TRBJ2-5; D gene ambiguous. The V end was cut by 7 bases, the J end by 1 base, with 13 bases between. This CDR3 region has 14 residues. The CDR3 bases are TGTGCCAGCACCCCGGACGGAATCCAAGAGACCCAGTACTTC. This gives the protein CASTPDGIQETQYF.

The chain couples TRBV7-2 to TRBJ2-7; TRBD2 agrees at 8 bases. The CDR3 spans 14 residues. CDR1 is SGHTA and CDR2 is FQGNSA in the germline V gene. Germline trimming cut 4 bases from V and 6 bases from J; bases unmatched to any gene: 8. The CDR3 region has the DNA TGTGCCAGCAGCTCCTCACGGGGGGGGCTCGAGCAGTACTTC. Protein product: CASSSSRGGLEQYF.

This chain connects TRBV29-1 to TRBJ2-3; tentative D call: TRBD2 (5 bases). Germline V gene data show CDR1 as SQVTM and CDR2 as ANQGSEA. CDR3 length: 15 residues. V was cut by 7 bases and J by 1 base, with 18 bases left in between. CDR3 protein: CSAGDPTRGTDTQYF. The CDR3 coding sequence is TGCAGCGCCGGCGATCCTACTAGGGGCACAGATACGCAGTATTTT.

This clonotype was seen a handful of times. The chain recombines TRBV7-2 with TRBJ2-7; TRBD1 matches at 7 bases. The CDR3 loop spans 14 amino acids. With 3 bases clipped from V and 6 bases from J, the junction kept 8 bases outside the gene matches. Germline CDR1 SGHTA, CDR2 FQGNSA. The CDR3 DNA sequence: TGTGCCAGCAGCTTTACCGGGACAGACAGCGAGCAGTACTTC. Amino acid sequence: CASSFTGTDSEQYF.

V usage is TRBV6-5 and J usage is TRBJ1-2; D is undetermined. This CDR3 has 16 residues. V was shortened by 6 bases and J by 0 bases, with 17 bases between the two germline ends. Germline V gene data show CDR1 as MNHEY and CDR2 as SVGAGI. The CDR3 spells CASSRDAAVTNYGYTF. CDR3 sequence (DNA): TGTGCCAGCAGCAGAGACGCGGCAGTTACTAACTATGGCTACACCTTC.

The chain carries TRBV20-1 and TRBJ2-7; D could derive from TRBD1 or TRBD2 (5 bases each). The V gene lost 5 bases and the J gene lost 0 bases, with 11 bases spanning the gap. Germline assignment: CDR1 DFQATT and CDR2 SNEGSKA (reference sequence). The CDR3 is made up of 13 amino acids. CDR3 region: CSARDLSSYEQYF. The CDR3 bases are TGCAGTGCTCGGGACCTGAGCTCCTACGAGCAGTACTTC.

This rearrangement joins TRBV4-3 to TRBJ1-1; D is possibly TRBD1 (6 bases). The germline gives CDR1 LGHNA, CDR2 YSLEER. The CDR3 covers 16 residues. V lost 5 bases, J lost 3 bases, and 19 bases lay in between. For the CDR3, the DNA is TGCGCCAGCAGCTCCCGGGACACCCGACCAGACACTGAAGCTTTCTTT. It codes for CASSSRDTRPDTEAFF.